This T cell receptor beta chain comes out of a study of T cell responses to AZD1222 COVID-19 vaccine. Whole-study findings and limits: The donor group comprised mostly white British people and more females; the analysis possibly underestimated clonal diversity.

Regarding this clone: What it binds is not known.

Libraries were prepared by immunoSEQ multiplex PCR; TCRdb keeps only in-frame clonotypes and omits some of them. This sample carries 150,000 to 200,000 clones, around nine tenths of them seen once, and the ten largest clones take 1.5% to 2%. The length of the CDR3 is 14 residues. The germline gives CDR1 KGHSH, CDR2 LQKENI. V was trimmed by 0 bases and J by 4 bases, leaving 9 bases between them. V gene TRBV18 combines with J gene TRBJ1-1, with D maybe TRBD1 (5 bases). This receptor was taken from an adult in good health. The sequencing here drew on peripheral blood, taken on day 0 of AZD1222 vaccination. The DNA for the CDR3 is TGTGCCAGCTCACCACCGGGGGGGATCACTGAAGCTTTCTTT. It yields the protein CASSPPGGITEAFF.